This TCR beta chain came from a study of T cells in localized non-small cell lung cancer. There are 15 residues in the CDR3. Trimming took 10 bases from V and 2 from J, leaving 17 bases between them. The germline CDR1 and CDR2 sequences are MNHGY and SAAAGT. This clone was detected a few times. Generated by immunoSEQ multiplex PCR, the TCRdb table keeps only in-frame clones and is missing some. The sample shows about 730 clones, approximately 40% of them seen only once. The sequence came from a man between 40 and 69 years old with stage II lung adenocarcinoma. Here the sequenced sample was normal lung tissue next to the tumor, taken before any cancer treatment. The chain uses TRBV6-8 and TRBJ2-2, with no clear D. The CDR3 DNA sequence: TGTGCCATCAAAGACAACTCTTACAACACCGGGGAGCTGTTTTTT. Translating it yields CAIKDNSYNTGELFF.